These T cell receptor beta chains were read from a single sample in a study of T-cell reconstitution after alpha-beta-depleted transplantation in children. One entry per CDR3 protein, called by TCRdb with MiXCR from the PCR reads. Here the sample spans around 300,000 distinct CDR3 sequences, around a tenth being singletons. The material was PBMCs, obtained before TCRalphabeta/CD19-depleted stem cell transplant. All receptors derive from a boy in the first two years of life with acute myeloid leukemia, due to receive a stem cell transplant. CDR3s include the opening cysteine and the closing phenylalanine or tryptophan. D genes are given only for firm matches. Expanded clones are given a class, and other clones once, few, many or no size at all.

j_call | v_call | clone_size | d_call | cdr3_aa | cdr3_nt
TRBJ2-7 | TRBV18 | many | - | CASSYRDPHYEQYF | TGTGCCAGCTCCTATAGAGATCCCCACTACGAGCAGTACTTC
TRBJ2-7 | TRBV10-3 | - | TRBD2 | CAIAGLADEQYF | TGTGCCATCGCGGGACTAGCGGACGAGCAGTACTTC
TRBJ1-6 | TRBV20-1 | - | - | CSASRSGLDSPLHF | TGCAGTGCTAGCCGGTCGGGATTGGATTCACCCCTCCACTTT
TRBJ2-7 | TRBV2 | few | - | CARDRDSHSYEQYF | TGTGCCAGAGACCGGGACTCGCATTCCTACGAGCAGTACTTC
TRBJ1-3 | TRBV20-1 | - | - | CSARRGNTLYF | TGCAGTGCTAGAAGGGGAAACACCCTATATTTT
TRBJ1-5 | TRBV20-1 | few | TRBD1 | CSARDGSAGGGSNQPQHF | TGCAGTGCTAGAGATGGCAGCGCAGGGGGTGGAAGCAATCAGCCCCAGCATTTT
TRBJ2-7 | TRBV10-3 | many | TRBD2 | CAIGFSGRKDEQYF | TGTGCCATCGGGTTTAGCGGGAGGAAAGACGAGCAGTACTTC
TRBJ1-1 | TRBV24-1 | many | - | CATSDPGHPEAFF | TGTGCCACCAGTGACCCGGGACACCCTGAAGCTTTCTTT
TRBJ2-7 | TRBV5-1 | many | TRBD2 | CASRLGHRARTSGRRLSYEQYF | TGCGCCAGCAGGTTGGGGCATCGTGCGCGGACTAGCGGGCGCCGCCTCTCCTACGAGCAGTACTTC
TRBJ2-1 | TRBV7-2 | few | TRBD2 | CASSLGVAGGLSYNEQFF | TGTGCCAGCAGCCTAGGGGTAGCGGGAGGACTCTCCTACAATGAGCAGTTCTTC
TRBJ2-1 | TRBV27 | many | - | CASSLSQGYEQFF | TGTGCCAGCAGTTTATCCCAGGGTTATGAGCAGTTCTTC
TRBJ2-7 | TRBV20-1 | many | - | CSARRGQTYEQYF | TGCAGTGCTAGGCGGGGACAGACCTACGAGCAGTACTTC
TRBJ2-7 | TRBV29-1 | - | - | CSVDRDYEQYF | TGCAGCGTTGATCGGGACTACGAGCAGTACTTC
TRBJ2-2 | TRBV2 | many | - | CASSGIGYTGELFF | TGTGCCAGCAGTGGGATAGGATACACCGGGGAGCTGTTTTTT
TRBJ2-5 | TRBV7-9 | - | TRBD2 | CASSLPGTSMYQETQYF | TGTGCCAGCAGCTTACCCGGGACTAGCATGTACCAAGAGACCCAGTACTTC
TRBJ2-1 | TRBV23-1 | - | - | CASSRLVSHEQFF | TGCGCCAGCAGCCGCCTAGTTTCCCATGAGCAGTTCTTC
TRBJ2-7 | TRBV28 | many | - | CASSLVAVSSYEQYF | TGTGCCAGCAGTTTAGTCGCGGTTAGCTCCTACGAGCAGTACTTC